The 26 T cell receptor beta chains in this list originate from one sample, sequenced in a study of blood T cell repertoires in COVID-19. The method was immunoSEQ multiplex PCR; TCRdb's version includes in-frame clones alone and lacks a portion of them. The sample shows fewer than 250,000 clones, 75% to 85% of them seen only once. Source material: peripheral blood. The receptors were gathered from a woman in her 70s with acute or convalescent COVID-19.

This clone was counted many times. V gene TRBV27 combines with J gene TRBJ1-1; TRBD1 aligns across 9 bases. The germline gives CDR1 MNHEY, CDR2 SMNVEV (reference sequence). CDR3 length equals 14 residues. The junction had 2 bases not matched to a gene; V was cut back by 5 bases and J by 1 base. In nucleotides, the CDR3 is TGTGCCAGCAGTAGGACAGGGGCGAACACTGAAGCTTTCTTT. Protein product: CASSRTGANTEAFF.

For this clone: At one boundary the junction diverges from the germline segment, which might be a read error. J is TRBJ2-5 and V is TRBV7-7, with 7 bases lining up with TRBD1. CDR3 length: 14 residues. Germline values: CDR1 SSHAT, CDR2 FNYEAQ (reference sequence). The CDR3 region has the DNA TGTGCTAGCAGCCGAACCGGGACAGAAAAGACCCAGTACTTC. It codes for CASSRTGTEKTQYF.

V and J are TRBV25-1 and TRBJ1-5; D may be TRBD1 (6 bases). The CDR3 runs 14 residues. Trimming took 2 bases from V and 3 from J, leaving 8 bases between them. The germline V gene has CDR1 MGHDK and CDR2 SYGVNS. The CDR3 reads CASSEQGINQPQHF. The CDR3 bases are TGTGCCAGCAGTGAACAGGGGATCAATCAGCCCCAGCATTTT.

In nucleotides, the CDR3 is TGTGCCAGCAACACAGGGTCTTCTGGAAACACCATATATTTT. Translated: CASNTGSSGNTIYF. The J gene is TRBJ1-3, the V gene TRBV19, with D possibly being TRBD1 (6 bases). V was pared by 9 bases and J by 1 base, with 13 bases between. The CDR3 length is 14 residues. Per germline, CDR1 LNHDA and CDR2 SQIVND (reference sequence).

The table lists this clone with a few counts. The rearrangement links TRBV3-1 (or the pseudogene TRBV3-2) to TRBJ1-5; 7 bases map to TRBD1. Germline CDR1 LGHDT, CDR2 YNNKEL (reference sequence). V was clipped by 4 bases and J by 1 base; unmatched bases: 10. The CDR3 totals 17 residues. The chain's CDR3 is CASSPQEGASSNQPQHF. The CDR3 nucleotides are TGTGCCAGCAGCCCCCAGGAGGGGGCTTCGAGCAATCAGCCCCAGCATTTT.

The V call is TRBV6-5, the J call TRBJ1-1; possibly TRBD1 for D (5 bases). Germline V gives CDR1 MNHEY, CDR2 SVGAGI. The CDR3 extends over 15 amino acids. V lost 5 bases to trimming and J lost 0 bases, with 13 bases between them. CDR3: CASSPLRQMNTEAFF. The CDR3 nucleotides read TGTGCCAGCAGTCCTCTCAGACAGATGAACACTGAAGCTTTCTTT.

The chain combines TRBV6-2 or TRBV6-3 with TRBJ2-2; 8 bases fit TRBD1. The CDR3 sequence is 14 residues long. V shed 2 bases and J 6 bases; nucleotides not matched to a gene: 2. Germline V gene data show CDR1 as MNHEY and CDR2 as SVGEGT. CDR3 sequence: CASSYVQGAGELFF. DNA for the CDR3: TGTGCCAGCAGTTACGTACAGGGGGCCGGGGAGCTGTTTTTT.

Concerning this clone: Other nucleotide sequences in the sample specify the same CDR3. This rearrangement joins TRBV19 to TRBJ2-1; D possibly corresponds to TRBD2 (5 bases). CDR1 LNHDA and CDR2 SQIVND come from the germline V gene (reference sequence). Deletions cut 0 bases from V and 2 bases from J, with 8 bases between. This CDR3 is 15 amino acids long. The CDR3 region has the DNA TGTGCCAGTAGTATAGAGGGAGCGGCCTACAATGAGCAGTTCTTC. Residues: CASSIEGAAYNEQFF.

This clone was found once. The J gene is TRBJ1-2, the V gene TRBV5-6; 9 positions agree with TRBD1. Germline values: CDR1 SGHDT, CDR2 YYEEEE. J lost 4 bases, V lost 0 bases, and 10 bases had no gene match. This CDR3 has 17 amino acids. Here the CDR3 DNA reads TGTGCCAGCAGCTTGGATACGGACAGGGGTCGGGTCTATGGCTACACCTTC. It yields the protein CASSLDTDRGRVYGYTF.

As concerns this clone: The sample contains more than one DNA sequence encoding this CDR3. The CDR3 reads CASSLGGQYGYTF. The CDR3 DNA reads as TGCGCCAGCAGCTTGGGGGGACAGTATGGCTACACCTTC. The rearrangement joins TRBV5-1 to TRBJ1-2; TRBD1 agrees at 7 bases. Losses at the gene ends were 0 bases for V and 5 bases for J; bases not matched to a gene: 1. From germline, CDR1 is SGHRS and CDR2 YFSETQ. The CDR3 sequence is 13 residues long. Full variable domain (outside the CDR3, taken from reference TRBV5-1 and TRBJ1-2): KAGVTQTPRYLIKTRGQQVTLSCSPISGHRSVSWYQQTPGQGLQFLFEYFSETQRNKGNFPGRFSGRQFSNSRSEMNVSTLELGDSALYLCASSLGGQYGYTFGSGTRLTVV.

The count of this clone is one. The chain is built from TRBV28 and TRBJ1-6; 8 nucleotides line up with TRBD1. V lost 11 bases and J lost 5; bases outside the gene matches: 5. There are 13 residues in the CDR3. CDR1 and CDR2 from the germline V gene are MDHEN and SYDVKM. The chain's CDR3 is CAFRTGNNSPLHF. The CDR3, as DNA: TGTGCCTTTAGGACAGGGAATAATTCACCCCTCCACTTT.

The chain has TRBV6-2 or TRBV6-3 and TRBJ1-2; D unclear. V lost 2 bases and J 1 base, leaving 8 bases between the germline ends. This CDR3 has 14 amino acids. Germline CDR1 reads MNHEY; CDR2 reads SVGEGT. The CDR3 loop reads CASSYGADNYGYTF. For the CDR3, the DNA is TGTGCCAGCAGTTACGGCGCGGATAACTATGGCTACACCTTC.

This chain joins TRBV18 and TRBJ2-1, with 7 bases matching TRBD2. Germline CDR1 reads KGHSH; CDR2 reads LQKENI. This CDR3 region has 15 residues. V shed 3 bases, J shed 2 bases, and the junction held 4 bases outside the gene matches. CDR3 nucleotides: TGTGCCAGCTCACCTCAGCGGGAACCCTACAATGAGCAGTTCTTC. It translates to CASSPQREPYNEQFF.

The chain combines TRBV6-2 or TRBV6-3 with TRBJ2-2; D may be TRBD1 (5 bases). The germline V gene has CDR1 MNHEY and CDR2 SVGEGT. The CDR3 totals 14 residues. With 5 bases removed from V and 6 bases from J, the gap between germline ends came to 13 bases. CDR3 loop: CASSGREFAGELFF. CDR3 bases: TGTGCCAGCAGTGGCAGGGAATTCGCCGGGGAGCTGTTTTTT.

V gene TRBV6-5 combines with J gene TRBJ2-5; possibly TRBD1 for D (6 bases). V was cut by 0 bases and J by 5 bases, with 13 bases left in between. The germline V gene encodes CDR1 MNHEY and CDR2 SVGAGI. The CDR3 is made up of 15 amino acids. The CDR3 DNA is TGTGCCAGCAGTTACTCGCCAGGGGCCCGGGAGACCCAGTACTTC. Its protein is CASSYSPGARETQYF.

The rearrangement joins TRBV18 to TRBJ1-4; 7 bases align to TRBD1. Germline loops: CDR1 KGHSH, CDR2 LQKENI. V lost 4 bases, J lost 0 bases, and 5 bases stayed unmatched. The CDR3 covers 16 residues. The CDR3 sequence is CASSRRTGPTNEKLFF. DNA of the CDR3: TGTGCCAGCTCACGACGGACAGGACCAACTAATGAAAAACTGTTTTTT.

The chain carries TRBV6-5 and TRBJ1-2; D gene uncertain. Trimming shortened V by 6 bases and J by 3 bases, and 11 bases separated the two germline ends. The CDR3 is made up of 13 amino acids. CDR1 and CDR2 (germline): MNHEY, SVGAGI. As DNA, the CDR3 is TGTGCCAGCAGGAGGCGGGGTTACTATGGCTACACCTTC. Its protein product is CASRRRGYYGYTF.

The chain carries TRBV10-3 and TRBJ1-3, with a possible D match to TRBD1 (6 bases). Trimming removed 10 bases from V and 4 bases from J, with 11 bases in between. Germline V gene lookup returns CDR1 ENHRY and CDR2 SYGVKD. This CDR3 contains 12 residues. CDR3 nucleotide sequence: TGTGCCACAACAGGGCTGGGAAACACCATATATTTT. Protein product: CATTGLGNTIYF.

This rearrangement joins TRBV28 to TRBJ1-3; no firm D call. Germline V gives CDR1 MDHEN, CDR2 SYDVKM. Trimming removed 6 bases from V and 3 bases from J, with 9 bases in between. The CDR3 length is 13 residues. The CDR3 reads CASSPGNGNTIYF. In DNA form, the CDR3 reads TGTGCCAGCAGCCCGGGAAATGGAAACACCATATATTTT.

This sequence joins TRBV7-9 and TRBJ2-2, with D tentatively TRBD1 (6 bases). Looked up from germline, CDR1 is SEHNR and CDR2 is FQNEAQ (reference sequence). Trimming removed 7 bases from V and 1 base from J, with 13 bases in between. The CDR3 consists of 15 residues. The CDR3 is CASIAPGQNTGELFF. CDR3 sequence (DNA): TGTGCCAGCATCGCTCCGGGACAGAACACCGGGGAGCTGTTTTTT. Full variable domain (remainder filled in from reference TRBV7-9 and TRBJ2-2): DTGVSQNPRHKITKRGQNVTFRCDPISEHNRLYWYRQTLGQGPEFLTYFQNEAQLEKSRLLSDRFSAERPKGSFSTLEIQRTEQGDSAMYLCASIAPGQNTGELFFGEGSRLTVL.

CDR3 sequence reads: CASSEAGSSSYNEQFF. CDR3 bases: TGTGCCAGCAGTGAAGCTGGGAGCAGCTCCTACAATGAGCAGTTCTTC. The gene calls are TRBV6-1 and TRBJ2-1; possibly TRBD2 for D (5 bases). Germline CDR1 and CDR2: MNHNS and SASEGT. Trimming pared 0 bases from V and 0 bases from J, leaving 9 bases between. The length of the CDR3 is 16 residues.

The chain is built from TRBV28 and TRBJ2-7; D possibly corresponds to TRBD1 (6 bases). CDR1 and CDR2 from the germline V gene are MDHEN and SYDVKM. The V and J ends lost 4 bases and 3 bases respectively, with 13 bases between them. The CDR3 length is 14 residues. The CDR3 region has the DNA TGTGCCAGCAGTTCCGGACAGACCCGCTACGAGCAGTACTTC. Protein sequence: CASSSGQTRYEQYF. The full variable domain, with the rest looked up from reference TRBV28 and TRBJ2-7, is DVKVTQSSRYLVKRTGEKVFLECVQDMDHENMFWYRQDPGLGLRLIYFSYDVKMKEKGDIPEGYSVSREKKERFSLILESASTNQTSMYLCASSSGQTRYEQYFGPGTRLTVT.

CDR3 DNA sequence: TGTGCCTGCCATCGTAGACAGCCTTATGGCTACACCTTC. Encoded protein: CACHRRQPYGYTF. The rearrangement links TRBV30 to TRBJ1-2; D may be TRBD1 (5 bases). V shed 6 bases and J shed 5 bases, with 16 bases lying between them. The CDR3 loop spans 13 amino acids. CDR1 is GTSNPN, CDR2 SVGIG, per germline (reference sequence).

V is TRBV2 and J is TRBJ1-5; 7 positions match TRBD1. The CDR3 runs to 16 residues. J gave up 3 bases and V 1 base, and 6 bases lay outside the gene matches. Germline CDR1 reads SNHLY; CDR2 reads FYNNEI. CDR3 bases: TGTGCCAGCAGTGAAGAGGGGGCAGGGAACAATCAGCCCCAGCATTTT. Translated: CASSEEGAGNNQPQHF.

The chain carries TRBV30 and TRBJ1-5; D gene unclear. Between the trimmed V and J ends, which lost 2 bases and 1 base, there was a span of 6 bases. Germline V lookup: CDR1 GTSNPN, CDR2 SVGIG (reference sequence). The CDR3 runs 13 residues. The CDR3 coding sequence is TGTGCCTGGAGTATTCAGAGCAATCAGCCCCAGCATTTT. Translation: CAWSIQSNQPQHF.

This chain links TRBV9 with TRBJ1-1, with 10 nucleotides matching TRBD1. Trimming took 2 bases from V and 5 from J; bases not matched to a gene: 6. This CDR3 has 15 amino acids. In germline, CDR1 is SGDLS, CDR2 YYNGEE. Written as DNA, the CDR3 is TGTGCCAGCAGCGTGGGACAGGGGTTAATAACTGAAGCTTTCTTT. Protein sequence: CASSVGQGLITEAFF.